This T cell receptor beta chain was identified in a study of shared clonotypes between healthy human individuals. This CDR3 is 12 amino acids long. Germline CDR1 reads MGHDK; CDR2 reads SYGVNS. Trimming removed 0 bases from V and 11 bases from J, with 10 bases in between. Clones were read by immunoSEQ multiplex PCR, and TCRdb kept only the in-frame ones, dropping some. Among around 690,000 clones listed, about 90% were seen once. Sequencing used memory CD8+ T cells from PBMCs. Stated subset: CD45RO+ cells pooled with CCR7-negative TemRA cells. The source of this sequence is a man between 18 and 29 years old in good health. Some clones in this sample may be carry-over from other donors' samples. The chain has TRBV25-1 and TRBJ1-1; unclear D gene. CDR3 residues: CASSEYPGRAFF. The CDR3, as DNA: TGTGCCAGCAGTGAATACCCCGGGCGCGCTTTCTTT.